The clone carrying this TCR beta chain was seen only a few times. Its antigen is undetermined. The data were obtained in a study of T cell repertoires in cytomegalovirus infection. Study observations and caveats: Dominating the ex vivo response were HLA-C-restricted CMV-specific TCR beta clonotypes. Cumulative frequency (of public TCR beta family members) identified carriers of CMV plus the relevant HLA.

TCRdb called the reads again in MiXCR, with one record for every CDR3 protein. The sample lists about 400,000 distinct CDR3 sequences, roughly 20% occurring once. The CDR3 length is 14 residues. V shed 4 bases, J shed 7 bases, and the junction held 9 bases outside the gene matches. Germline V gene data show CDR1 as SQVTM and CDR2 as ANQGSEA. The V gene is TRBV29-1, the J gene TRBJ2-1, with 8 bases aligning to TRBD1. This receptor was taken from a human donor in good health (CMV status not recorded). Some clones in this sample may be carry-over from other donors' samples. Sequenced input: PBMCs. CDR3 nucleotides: TGCAGCGTTGCGGTCAGGGGGCGATGGAATGAGCAGTTCTTC. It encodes CSVAVRGRWNEQFF.